A selection of T cell receptor beta chains follows, all from one sample in a study of PD-L1 blockade in urothelial cancer. The data were produced by immunoSEQ multiplex PCR, yet TCRdb's version contains in-frame clones alone and is incomplete. The data show about 50,000 clones, about 88% seen once. The sample consisted of PBMCs, taken around atezolizumab (anti-PD-L1) treatment. The receptors were sampled from an older man with urothelial cancer. CDR3s include the opening cysteine and the closing phenylalanine or tryptophan. Each record gives: V gene, clone size, D gene, J gene, CDR3 DNA, CDR3 protein. D genes are given only for firm matches. Not all rows give a size; the values are once, few, many and, for expanded clones, a class.

v_gene: TRBV11-2; abundance: -; d_gene: -; j_gene: TRBJ1-1; CDR3nt: TGTGCCAGCAGCTCCTTAAGGGGCACTGAAGCTTTCTTT; CDR3aa: CASSSLRGTEAFF
v_gene: TRBV28; abundance: -; d_gene: -; j_gene: TRBJ2-6; CDR3nt: TGTGCCAGCAGTGAGCCATCTGGGGCCAACGTCCTGACTTTC; CDR3aa: CASSEPSGANVLTF
v_gene: TRBV28; abundance: -; d_gene: TRBD2; j_gene: TRBJ2-7; CDR3nt: TGTGCCAGCAGTTTCGGGACTAGCCACGAGCAGTACTTC; CDR3aa: CASSFGTSHEQYF
v_gene: TRBV28; abundance: -; d_gene: TRBD2; j_gene: TRBJ2-3; CDR3nt: TGTGCCAGCAGAAGTGGGGGGGGCACAGATACGCAGTATTTT; CDR3aa: CASRSGGGTDTQYF
v_gene: TRBV7-2; abundance: -; d_gene: -; j_gene: TRBJ2-1; CDR3nt: TGTGCCAGCAGCCTAGTCGGGGGTGAGCAGTTCTTC; CDR3aa: CASSLVGGEQFF
v_gene: TRBV6-5; abundance: few; d_gene: TRBD1; j_gene: TRBJ1-1; CDR3nt: TGTGCCAGCAGTTACTCGTACAGGGGGAACACTGAAGCTTTCTTT; CDR3aa: CASSYSYRGNTEAFF
v_gene: TRBV5-1; abundance: -; d_gene: TRBD1; j_gene: TRBJ2-7; CDR3nt: TGCGCCAGCAGCTTACGACAGGGGACCTACGAGCAGTACTTC; CDR3aa: CASSLRQGTYEQYF
v_gene: TRBV6-1; abundance: -; d_gene: -; j_gene: TRBJ2-5; CDR3nt: TGTGCCAGCAGCCTCAGGGAAGAGACCCAGTACTTC; CDR3aa: CASSLREETQYF
v_gene: TRBV7-2; abundance: few; d_gene: -; j_gene: TRBJ2-6; CDR3nt: TGTGCCAGCAGCCCGCAGGGCCCTGGGGCCAACGTCCTGACTTTC; CDR3aa: CASSPQGPGANVLTF
v_gene: TRBV19; abundance: -; d_gene: TRBD2; j_gene: TRBJ2-4; CDR3nt: TGTGCCAGTAGTTCCCAGGGTAGCGGGGGCAAAAACATTCAGTACTTC; CDR3aa: CASSSQGSGGKNIQYF
v_gene: TRBV14; abundance: few; d_gene: -; j_gene: TRBJ1-2; CDR3nt: TGTGCCAGCAGCCCGTTGTTCTCCTACTATGGCTACACCTTC; CDR3aa: CASSPLFSYYGYTF
v_gene: TRBV4-2; abundance: once; d_gene: TRBD2; j_gene: TRBJ2-7; CDR3nt: TGTGCCAGCAGCGAATCCCCCGGGGGGTATGGGTACGAGCAGTACTTC; CDR3aa: CASSESPGGYGYEQYF
v_gene: TRBV6-1; abundance: -; d_gene: TRBD2; j_gene: TRBJ2-1; CDR3nt: TGTGCCAGCAGCATAGCGGGGGATCACAATGAGCAGTTCTTC; CDR3aa: CASSIAGDHNEQFF
v_gene: TRBV27; abundance: -; d_gene: -; j_gene: TRBJ1-5; CDR3nt: TGTGCCAGCAGATCCCGAGGTAGCAATCAGCCCCAGCATTTT; CDR3aa: CASRSRGSNQPQHF
v_gene: TRBV18; abundance: medium-sized; d_gene: TRBD2; j_gene: TRBJ2-3; CDR3nt: TGTGCCAGCTCACCGAGCCAGACCGGACTAGCGGGAAGCACAGATACGCAGTATTTT; CDR3aa: CASSPSQTGLAGSTDTQYF
v_gene: TRBV6-6; abundance: -; d_gene: TRBD1; j_gene: TRBJ1-2; CDR3nt: TGTGCCAGCAGTTACGAAGGGGGCTCCGCCAGGAGCTACACCTTC; CDR3aa: CASSYEGGSARSYTF
v_gene: TRBV10-1; abundance: -; d_gene: TRBD1; j_gene: TRBJ1-2; CDR3nt: TGCGCCAGCAGTGAGCCAGTCTCGGGACAGGATGCCTATGGCTACACCTTC; CDR3aa: CASSEPVSGQDAYGYTF
v_gene: TRBV11-2; abundance: -; d_gene: -; j_gene: TRBJ1-5; CDR3nt: TGTGCCAGCAGCTTCTCCGGGTCTCAGCCCCAGCATTTT; CDR3aa: CASSFSGSQPQHF
v_gene: TRBV5-1; abundance: -; d_gene: -; j_gene: TRBJ2-7; CDR3nt: TGCGCCAGCAGCTTGGCCACGGACAGCCCCTACGAGCAGTACTTC; CDR3aa: CASSLATDSPYEQYF